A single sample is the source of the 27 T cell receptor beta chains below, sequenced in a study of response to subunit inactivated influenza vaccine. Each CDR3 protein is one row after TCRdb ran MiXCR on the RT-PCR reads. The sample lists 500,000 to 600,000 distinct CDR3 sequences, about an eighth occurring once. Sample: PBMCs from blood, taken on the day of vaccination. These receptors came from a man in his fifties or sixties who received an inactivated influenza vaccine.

Here the CDR3 DNA reads TGTGCCAGCAGGGCACTAGCGGGGGGAGAGCAGTTCTTC. Translation gives CASRALAGGEQFF. This sequence joins TRBV12-3 or TRBV12-4 and TRBJ2-1, with 12 bases matching TRBD2. With V trimmed by 6 bases and J by 10 bases, 4 bases remained unmatched. The CDR3 loop spans 13 amino acids.

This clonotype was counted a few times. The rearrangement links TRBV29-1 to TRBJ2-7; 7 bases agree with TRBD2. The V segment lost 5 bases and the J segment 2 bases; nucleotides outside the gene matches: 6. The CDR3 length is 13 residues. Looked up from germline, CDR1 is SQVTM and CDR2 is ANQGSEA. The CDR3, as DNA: TGCAGCGTTCACCGGGCGGGGGCCTACGAGCAGTACTTC. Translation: CSVHRAGAYEQYF.

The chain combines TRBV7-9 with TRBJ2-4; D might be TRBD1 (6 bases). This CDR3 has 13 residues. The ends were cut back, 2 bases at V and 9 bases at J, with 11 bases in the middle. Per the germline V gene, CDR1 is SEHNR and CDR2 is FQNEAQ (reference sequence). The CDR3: CASSLRAGAIQYF. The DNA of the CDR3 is TGTGCCAGCAGCTTAAGGGCAGGGGCCATTCAGTACTTC.

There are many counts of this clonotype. CDR3 sequence (DNA): TGCGCCAGCAGCTCCGAGGGTGCCTACGAGCAGTACTTC. This translates into CASSSEGAYEQYF. This chain links TRBV5-1 with TRBJ2-7; TRBD2 is a possible D gene (5 bases). Germline V gene sequence: CDR1 SGHRS, CDR2 YFSETQ. V was pared by 3 bases and J by 2 bases, with 9 bases between. The CDR3 is 13 amino acids.

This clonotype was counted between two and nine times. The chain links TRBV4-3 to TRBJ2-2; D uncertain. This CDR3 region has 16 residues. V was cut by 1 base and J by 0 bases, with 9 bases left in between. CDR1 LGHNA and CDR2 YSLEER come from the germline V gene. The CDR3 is CASSQVGSPNTGELFF. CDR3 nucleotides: TGCGCCAGCAGCCAAGTAGGCTCTCCGAACACCGGGGAGCTGTTTTTT.

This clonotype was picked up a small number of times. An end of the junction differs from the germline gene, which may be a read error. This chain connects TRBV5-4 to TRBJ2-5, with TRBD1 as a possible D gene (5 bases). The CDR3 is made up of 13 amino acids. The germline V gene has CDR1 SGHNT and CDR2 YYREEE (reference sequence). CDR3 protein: CAISQDSEETQYF. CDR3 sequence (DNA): TGTGCCATCAGCCAAGACAGCGAAGAGACCCAGTACTTC.

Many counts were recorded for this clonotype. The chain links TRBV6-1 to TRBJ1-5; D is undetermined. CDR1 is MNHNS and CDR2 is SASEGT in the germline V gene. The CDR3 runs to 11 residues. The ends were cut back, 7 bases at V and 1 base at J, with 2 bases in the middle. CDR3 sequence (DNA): TGTGCCAGCACGAGCAATCAGCCCCAGCATTTT. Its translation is CASTSNQPQHF.

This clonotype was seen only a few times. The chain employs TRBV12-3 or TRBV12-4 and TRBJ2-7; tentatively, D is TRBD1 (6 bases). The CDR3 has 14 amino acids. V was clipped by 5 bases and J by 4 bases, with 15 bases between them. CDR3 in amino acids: CASSGQNTIYEQYF. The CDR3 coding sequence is TGTGCCAGCAGTGGACAGAACACGATTTACGAGCAGTACTTC.

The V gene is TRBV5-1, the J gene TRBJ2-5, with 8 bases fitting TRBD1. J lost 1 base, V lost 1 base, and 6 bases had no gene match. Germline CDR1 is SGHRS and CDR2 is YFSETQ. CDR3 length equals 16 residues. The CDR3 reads CASSLNPGQVQETQYF. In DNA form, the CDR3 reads TGCGCCAGCAGCTTGAACCCGGGACAGGTCCAAGAGACCCAGTACTTC.

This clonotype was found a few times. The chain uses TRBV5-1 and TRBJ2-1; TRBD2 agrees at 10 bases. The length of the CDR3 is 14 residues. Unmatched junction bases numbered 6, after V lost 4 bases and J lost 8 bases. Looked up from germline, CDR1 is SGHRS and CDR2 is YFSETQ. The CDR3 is CASSQTTSGDEQFF. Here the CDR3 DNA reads TGCGCCAGCAGCCAAACCACTAGCGGGGATGAGCAGTTCTTC.

The CDR3 DNA reads as TGTGCCAGCAGCCGCAGGTCAAACGAGCAGTACTTC. Its protein is CASSRRSNEQYF. This sequence joins TRBV3-1 and TRBJ2-7; the D is unclear. The length of the CDR3 is 12 residues. V lost 4 bases to trimming and J lost 5 bases, with 9 bases between them. Germline V lookup: CDR1 LGHDT, CDR2 YNNKEL (reference sequence).

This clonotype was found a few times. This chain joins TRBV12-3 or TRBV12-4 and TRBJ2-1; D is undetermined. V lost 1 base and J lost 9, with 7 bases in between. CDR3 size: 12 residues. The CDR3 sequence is CASSLVGPEQFF. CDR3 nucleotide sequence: TGTGCCAGCAGTTTAGTCGGTCCTGAGCAGTTCTTC.

The CDR3 protein is CASSLYRGTEAFF. The CDR3 nucleotides read TGTGCCAGCAGTTTATACAGGGGGACTGAAGCTTTCTTT. The chain carries TRBV27 and TRBJ1-1; 8 bases fit TRBD1. V dropped 1 base and J dropped 5; count of bases not matched to a gene: 0. This CDR3 has 13 amino acids. Germline assignment: CDR1 MNHEY and CDR2 SMNVEV (reference sequence).

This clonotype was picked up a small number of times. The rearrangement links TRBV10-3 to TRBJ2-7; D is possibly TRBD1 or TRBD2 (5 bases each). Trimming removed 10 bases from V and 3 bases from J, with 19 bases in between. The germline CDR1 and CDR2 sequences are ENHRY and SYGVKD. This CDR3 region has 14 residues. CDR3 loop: CARDRDRVNYEQYF. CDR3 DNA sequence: TGTGCCAGGGACCGGGACCGGGTAAACTACGAGCAGTACTTC.

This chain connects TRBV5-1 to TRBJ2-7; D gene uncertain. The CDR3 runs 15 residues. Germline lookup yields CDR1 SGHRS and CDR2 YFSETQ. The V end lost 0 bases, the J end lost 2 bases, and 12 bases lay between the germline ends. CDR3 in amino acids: CASSLASVRAYEQYF. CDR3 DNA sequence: TGCGCCAGCAGCTTGGCTTCAGTCCGCGCCTACGAGCAGTACTTC.

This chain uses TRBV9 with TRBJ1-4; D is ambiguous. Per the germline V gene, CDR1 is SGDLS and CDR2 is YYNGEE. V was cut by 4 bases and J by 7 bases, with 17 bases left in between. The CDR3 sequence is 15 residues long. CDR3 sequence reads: CASSPRPQKGEKLFF. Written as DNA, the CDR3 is TGTGCCAGCAGCCCCCGACCCCAGAAGGGTGAAAAACTGTTTTTT.

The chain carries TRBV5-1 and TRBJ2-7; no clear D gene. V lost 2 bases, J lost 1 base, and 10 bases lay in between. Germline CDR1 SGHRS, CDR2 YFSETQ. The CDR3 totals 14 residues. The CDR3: CASSFHGKSYEQYF. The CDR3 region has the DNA TGCGCCAGCAGCTTTCATGGCAAATCCTACGAGCAGTACTTC.

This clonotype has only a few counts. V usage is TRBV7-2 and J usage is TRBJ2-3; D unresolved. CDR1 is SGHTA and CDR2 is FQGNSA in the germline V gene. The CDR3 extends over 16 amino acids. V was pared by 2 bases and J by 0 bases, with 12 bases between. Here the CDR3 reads CASSLIQLTSTDTQYF. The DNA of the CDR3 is TGTGCCAGCAGCTTAATCCAGCTCACTAGCACAGATACGCAGTATTTT.

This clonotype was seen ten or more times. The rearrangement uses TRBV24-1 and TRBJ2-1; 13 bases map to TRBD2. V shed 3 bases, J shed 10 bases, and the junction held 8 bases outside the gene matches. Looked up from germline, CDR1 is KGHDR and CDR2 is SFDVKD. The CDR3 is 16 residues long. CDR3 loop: CATSDQLAGGPGEQFF. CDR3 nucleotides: TGTGCCACCAGTGATCAACTAGCGGGAGGGCCAGGAGAGCAGTTCTTC.

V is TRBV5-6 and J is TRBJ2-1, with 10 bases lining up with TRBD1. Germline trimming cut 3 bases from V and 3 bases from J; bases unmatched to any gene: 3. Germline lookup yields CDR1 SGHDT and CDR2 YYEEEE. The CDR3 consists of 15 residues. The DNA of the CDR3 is TGTGCCAGCAGCTGGGGACAGGGGAACTACAATGAGCAGTTCTTC. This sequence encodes CASSWGQGNYNEQFF.

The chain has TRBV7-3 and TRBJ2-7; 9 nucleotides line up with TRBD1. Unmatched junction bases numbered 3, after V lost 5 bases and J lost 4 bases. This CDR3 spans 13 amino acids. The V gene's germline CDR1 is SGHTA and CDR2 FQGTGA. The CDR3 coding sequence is TGTGCCAGCAGCCGTGGGACAGGGTACGAGCAGTACTTC. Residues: CASSRGTGYEQYF.

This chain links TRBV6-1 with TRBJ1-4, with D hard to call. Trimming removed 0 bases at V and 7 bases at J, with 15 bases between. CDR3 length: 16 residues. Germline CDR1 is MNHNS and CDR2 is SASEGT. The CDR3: CASSEAVEHRGEKLFF. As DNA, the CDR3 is TGTGCCAGCAGTGAAGCAGTTGAGCACCGGGGTGAAAAACTGTTTTTT.

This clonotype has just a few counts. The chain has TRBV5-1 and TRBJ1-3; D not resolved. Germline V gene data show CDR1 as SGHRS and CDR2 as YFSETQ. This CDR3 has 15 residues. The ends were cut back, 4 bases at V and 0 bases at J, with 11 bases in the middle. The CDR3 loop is CASSNSVFSGNTIYF. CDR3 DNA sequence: TGCGCCAGCAGCAACTCTGTGTTCTCTGGAAACACCATATATTTT.

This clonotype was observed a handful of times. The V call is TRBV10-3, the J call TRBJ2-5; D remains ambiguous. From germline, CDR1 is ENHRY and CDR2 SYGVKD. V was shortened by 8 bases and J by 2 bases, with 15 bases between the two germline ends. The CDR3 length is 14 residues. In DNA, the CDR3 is TGTGCCATCTCGGCTCTATGGGCACAAGAGACCCAGTACTTC. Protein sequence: CAISALWAQETQYF.

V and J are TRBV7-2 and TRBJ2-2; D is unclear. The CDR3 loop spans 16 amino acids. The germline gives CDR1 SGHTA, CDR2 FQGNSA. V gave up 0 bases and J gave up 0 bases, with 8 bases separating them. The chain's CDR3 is CASSLATMSNTGELFF. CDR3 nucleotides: TGTGCCAGCAGCTTAGCAACCATGTCGAACACCGGGGAGCTGTTTTTT.

In nucleotides, the CDR3 is TGCAGTGCTTACTCGGGGAGCTCCTACGAGCAGTACTTC. Translated: CSAYSGSSYEQYF. This chain uses TRBV20-1 with TRBJ2-7, with D possibly TRBD2 on 5 matching bases. V lost 5 bases and J 0 bases, leaving 11 bases between the germline ends. Germline CDR1 is DFQATT and CDR2 is SNEGSKA (reference sequence). The CDR3 spans 13 residues.

The CDR3 DNA follows: TGTGCCAGCCAGATAGATAGCGGAAACGAGCAGTTCTTC. Translating gives CASQIDSGNEQFF. The rearrangement uses TRBV28 and TRBJ2-1, with a tentative D call TRBD2 (6 bases). The CDR3 covers 13 residues. Trimming stripped 8 bases from V and 10 bases from J, with 18 bases between. CDR1 and CDR2 (germline): MDHEN, SYDVKM.